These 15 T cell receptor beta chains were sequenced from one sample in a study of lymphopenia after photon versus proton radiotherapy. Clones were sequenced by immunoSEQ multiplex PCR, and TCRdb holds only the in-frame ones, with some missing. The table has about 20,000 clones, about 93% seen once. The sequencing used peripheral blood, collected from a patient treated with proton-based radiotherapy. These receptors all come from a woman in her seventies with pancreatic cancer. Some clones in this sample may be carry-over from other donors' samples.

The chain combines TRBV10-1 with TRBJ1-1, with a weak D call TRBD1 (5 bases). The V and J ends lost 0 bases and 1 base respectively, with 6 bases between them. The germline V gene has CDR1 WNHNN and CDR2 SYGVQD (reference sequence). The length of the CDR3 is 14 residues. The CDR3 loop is CASSESDKNTEAFF. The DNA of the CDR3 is TGCGCCAGCAGTGAGTCGGACAAGAACACTGAAGCTTTCTTT.

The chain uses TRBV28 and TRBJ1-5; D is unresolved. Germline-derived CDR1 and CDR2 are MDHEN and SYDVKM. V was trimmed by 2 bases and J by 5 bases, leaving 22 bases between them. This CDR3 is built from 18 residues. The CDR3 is CASSLSLGIGSIDQPQHF. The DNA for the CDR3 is TGTGCCAGCAGTTTAAGTCTGGGGATCGGGTCGATAGATCAGCCCCAGCATTTT.

This chain's CDR3 is CASKTLLSGANVLTF. For the CDR3, the DNA is TGTGCCAGCAAAACACTCCTCTCTGGGGCCAACGTCCTGACTTTC. The chain joins TRBV6-5 to TRBJ2-6; D is uncertain. CDR3 length equals 15 residues. The germline V and J ends were trimmed by 7 bases and 0 bases, with 10 bases remaining between them. Germline V CDR1 and CDR2: MNHEY, SVGAGI.

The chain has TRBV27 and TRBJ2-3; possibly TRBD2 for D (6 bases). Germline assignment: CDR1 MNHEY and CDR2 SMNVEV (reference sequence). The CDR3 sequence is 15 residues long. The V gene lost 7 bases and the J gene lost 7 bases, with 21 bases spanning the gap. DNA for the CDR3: TGTGCCAGCAAAATCCGGGACTTCGAACTAAATACGCAGTATTTT. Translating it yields CASKIRDFELNTQYF.

In nucleotides, the CDR3 is TGTGCCAGCATGTACAGGGGGCACACCGGGGAGCTGTTTTTT. Amino acids: CASMYRGHTGELFF. J is TRBJ2-2 and V is TRBV6-1; TRBD1 aligns across 9 bases. CDR1 and CDR2 from the germline V gene are MNHNS and SASEGT. The CDR3 consists of 14 residues. With V trimmed by 7 bases and J by 3 bases, 3 bases remained unmatched.

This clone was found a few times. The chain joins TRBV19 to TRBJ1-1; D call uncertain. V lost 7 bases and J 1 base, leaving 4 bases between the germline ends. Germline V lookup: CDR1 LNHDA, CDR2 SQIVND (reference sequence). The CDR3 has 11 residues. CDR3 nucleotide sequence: TGTGCCAGTAAGGAGAACACTGAAGCTTTCTTT. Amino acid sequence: CASKENTEAFF.

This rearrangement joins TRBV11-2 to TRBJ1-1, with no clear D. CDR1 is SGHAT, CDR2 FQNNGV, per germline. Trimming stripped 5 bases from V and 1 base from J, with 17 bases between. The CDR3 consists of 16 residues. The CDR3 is CASSTLSRGPNTEAFF. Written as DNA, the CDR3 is TGTGCCAGCAGCACCCTAAGCCGGGGTCCGAACACTGAAGCTTTCTTT.

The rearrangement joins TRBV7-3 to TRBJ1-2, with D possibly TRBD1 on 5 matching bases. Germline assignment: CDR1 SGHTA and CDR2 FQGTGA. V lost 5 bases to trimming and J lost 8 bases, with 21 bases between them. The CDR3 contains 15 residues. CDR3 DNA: TGTGCCAGCAGCCCAGGCCGGGGCGAAATATACGGCTACACCTTC. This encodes CASSPGRGEIYGYTF.

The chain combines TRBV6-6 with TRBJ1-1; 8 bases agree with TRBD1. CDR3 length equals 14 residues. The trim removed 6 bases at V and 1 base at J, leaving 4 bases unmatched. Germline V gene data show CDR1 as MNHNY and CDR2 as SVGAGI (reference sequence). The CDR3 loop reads CASSLTGENTEAFF. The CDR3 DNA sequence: TGTGCCAGCAGCCTGACAGGGGAGAACACTGAAGCTTTCTTT.

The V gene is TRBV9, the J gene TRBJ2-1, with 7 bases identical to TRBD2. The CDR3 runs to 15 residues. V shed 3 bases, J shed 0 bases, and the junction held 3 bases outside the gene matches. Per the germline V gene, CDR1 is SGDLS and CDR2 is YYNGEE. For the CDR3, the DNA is TGTGCCAGCAGCGCGACTAGCATCTCCTACAATGAGCAGTTCTTC. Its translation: CASSATSISYNEQFF.

The CDR3 loop reads CASSFRLGGEETQYF. The CDR3 region has the DNA TGTGCCAGCAGCTTCCGCCTGGGAGGCGAAGAGACCCAGTACTTC. This rearrangement joins TRBV5-6 to TRBJ2-5, with a tentative D call TRBD2 (6 bases). Germline CDR1 and CDR2: SGHDT and YYEEEE. The CDR3 runs 15 residues. The ends were cut back, 2 bases at V and 3 bases at J, with 14 bases in the middle.

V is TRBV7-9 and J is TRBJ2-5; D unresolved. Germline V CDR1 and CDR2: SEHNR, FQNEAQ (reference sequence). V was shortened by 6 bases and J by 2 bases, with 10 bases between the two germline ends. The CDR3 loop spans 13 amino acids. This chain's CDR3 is CASSLTQQETQYF. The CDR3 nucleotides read TGTGCCAGCAGTTTGACCCAGCAAGAGACCCAGTACTTC.

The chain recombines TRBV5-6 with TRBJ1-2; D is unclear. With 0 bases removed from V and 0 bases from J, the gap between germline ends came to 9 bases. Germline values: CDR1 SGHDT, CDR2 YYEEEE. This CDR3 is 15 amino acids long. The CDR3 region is CASSLGFSTNYGYTF. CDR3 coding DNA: TGTGCCAGCAGCTTGGGTTTCTCAACTAACTATGGCTACACCTTC.

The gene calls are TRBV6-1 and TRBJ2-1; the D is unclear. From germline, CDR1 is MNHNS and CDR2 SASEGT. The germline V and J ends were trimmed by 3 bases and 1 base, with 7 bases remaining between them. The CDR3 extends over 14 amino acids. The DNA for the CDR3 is TGTGCCAGCAGTGATTGGCAGTCCTACAATGAGCAGTTCTTC. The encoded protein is CASSDWQSYNEQFF.

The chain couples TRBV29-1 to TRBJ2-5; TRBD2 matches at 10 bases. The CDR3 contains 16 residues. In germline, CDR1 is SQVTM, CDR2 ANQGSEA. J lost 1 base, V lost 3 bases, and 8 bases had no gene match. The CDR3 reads CSVDALAGVTQETQYF. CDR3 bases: TGCAGCGTTGACGCGCTAGCGGGAGTAACCCAAGAGACCCAGTACTTC.